Sequencing of this TCR beta chain was carried out in a study of long-term antiretroviral therapy in people with HIV. Runs used v3.0 of the immunoSEQ assay and were done at survey level. Using immunoSEQ multiplex PCR, the repertoire was profiled, and TCRdb retains in-frame clones only, with some absent. The table lists 20,000 to 30,000 clones, about 88% of them singletons, with more than 4% in the top ten. This CDR3 is built from 15 residues. V lost 5 bases and J lost 2, with 13 bases in between. Germline CDR1 reads MDHEN; CDR2 reads SYDVKM. The V call is TRBV28, the J call TRBJ2-1; the D call may be TRBD1 or TRBD2 (5 bases each). Specimen: unsorted PBMCs, collected approximately 2.6 years after starting antiretroviral therapy. This sequence originates from a man in his forties with HIV. CDR3: CASSTGTKTYNEQFF. In DNA, the CDR3 is TGTGCCAGCAGTACCGGGACCAAAACCTACAATGAGCAGTTCTTC.